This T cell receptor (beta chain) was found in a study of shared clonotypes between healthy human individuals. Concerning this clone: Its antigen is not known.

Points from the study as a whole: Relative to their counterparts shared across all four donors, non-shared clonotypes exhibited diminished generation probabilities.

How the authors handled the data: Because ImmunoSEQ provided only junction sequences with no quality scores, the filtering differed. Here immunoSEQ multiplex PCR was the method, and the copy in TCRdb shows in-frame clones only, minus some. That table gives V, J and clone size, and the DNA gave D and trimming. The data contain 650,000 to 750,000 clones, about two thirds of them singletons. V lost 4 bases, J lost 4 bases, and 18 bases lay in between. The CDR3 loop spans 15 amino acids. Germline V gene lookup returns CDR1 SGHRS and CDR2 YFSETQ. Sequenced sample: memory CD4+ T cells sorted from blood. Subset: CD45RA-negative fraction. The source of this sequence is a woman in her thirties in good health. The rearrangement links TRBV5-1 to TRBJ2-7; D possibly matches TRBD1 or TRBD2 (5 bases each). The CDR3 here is CASSVTWDPQYEQYF. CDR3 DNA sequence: TGCGCCAGCAGCGTGACATGGGACCCACAATACGAGCAGTACTTC. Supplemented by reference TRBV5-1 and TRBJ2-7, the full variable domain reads KAGVTQTPRYLIKTRGQQVTLSCSPISGHRSVSWYQQTPGQGLQFLFEYFSETQRNKGNFPGRFSGRQFSNSRSEMNVSTLELGDSALYLCASSVTWDPQYEQYFGPGTRLTVT.